This entry features one T cell receptor (beta chain) sequence. The antigen remains undetermined. The sample is drawn from a study of cytomegalovirus exposure and HLA in healthy donors. CDR3 length equals 16 residues. Trimming took 4 bases from V and 3 from J, leaving 16 bases between them. Per the germline V gene, CDR1 is SGDLS and CDR2 is YYNGEE. This table comes from immunoSEQ multiplex PCR, and its TCRdb copy is limited to in-frame clones, with some not included. The table includes 100,000 to 150,000 clones, approximately 88% detected once. Study outcomes and limitations: In the 95 to 150 validation repertoires, a later analysis found that first-cohort TCR clusters tended to co-occur.

The chain couples TRBV9 to TRBJ1-4; possibly TRBD1 for D (5 bases). Sequenced: PBMCs. The receptor was derived from a woman between 18 and 30 years old in good health and CMV-seronegative. DNA for the CDR3: TGTGCCAGCAGCTCCGGTTCAGTAGGGGCTAATGAAAAACTGTTTTTT. Translated, it gives CASSSGSVGANEKLFF.